This T cell receptor beta chain comes out of a study of PD-1 blockade in classical Hodgkin lymphoma. Specified time point: cycle 4 day 1 (C4D1), after around six weeks of nivolumab. After autologous stem cell transplantation all patients relapsed, and prior brentuximab vedotin exposure differed between cohorts. Patients showed best responses of complete response, partial response or progressive disease. Regarding this clone: Its antigen is undetermined.

This CDR3 has 16 amino acids. Germline V lookup: CDR1 SGHRS, CDR2 YFSETQ. V lost 4 bases to trimming and J lost 1 base, with 14 bases between them. This table comes from immunoSEQ multiplex PCR, and its TCRdb copy is limited to in-frame clones, with some not included. The repertoire holds over 20,000 clones, 85% to 90% seen once, with 13% in the top ten. Study-wide findings and caveats: Patients with a complete response exhibited baseline diversity comparable to newly diagnosed patients. Although disease activity or prior therapy may be involved, causes of the repertoire differences remain undefined. When set against healthy donors, newly diagnosed patients were reported to show lower baseline TCR diversity.

The sample was peripheral blood mononuclear cells (PBMCs), taken before the fourth cycle of nivolumab. The V and J genes are TRBV5-1 and TRBJ2-2, with D perhaps matching TRBD1 (6 bases). The sequence came from a human donor with classical Hodgkin lymphoma. DNA of the CDR3: TGCGCCAGCAGCCTGGGGGAGACAGGGAACACCGGGGAGCTGTTTTTT. Its translation: CASSLGETGNTGELFF.